The clone carrying this T cell receptor beta chain was seen only a few times. Its specificity is unknown. This entry belongs to a study of beta chain features in type 1 diabetes. Study conclusions and caveats: Cells with high TCR expression could be over-represented by cDNA sequencing. Moderate but significant shortening of TCRB CDR3s was recorded in all four CD4+ subsets from Type 1 diabetes patients.

The entirety of the isolated RNA underwent reverse transcription, so expressed TCRB transcripts were sequenced. The method was immunoSEQ multiplex PCR; TCRdb's version includes in-frame clones alone and lacks a portion of them. The sample lists about 650,000 clones, around 12% occurring once. CD4+ naive, central memory, regulatory and stem cell-like memory subsets were isolated by sorting on CD45RO/CCR7/CD25/CD127/CD95/CD27. Per germline, CDR1 SGHNT and CDR2 YYREEE (reference sequence). CDR3 length: 12 residues. V dropped 6 bases and J dropped 8 bases, with 12 bases sitting between them. Input material: naive CD4+ T cells from blood. The TCR comes from a man younger than 45 with type 1 diabetes. J is TRBJ2-1 and V is TRBV5-4; the D gene could be TRBD1 or TRBD2 (5 bases each). As DNA, the CDR3 is TGTGCCAGCACCGGGGTGGGGGATGAGCAGTTCTTC. Its translation is CASTGVGDEQFF. Drawing the rest from reference TRBV5-4 and TRBJ2-1, the complete variable domain is ETGVTQSPTHLIKTRGQQVTLRCSSQSGHNTVSWYQQALGQGPQFIFQYYREEENGRGNFPPRFSGLQFPNYSSELNVNALELDDSALYLCASTGVGDEQFFGPGTRLTVL.